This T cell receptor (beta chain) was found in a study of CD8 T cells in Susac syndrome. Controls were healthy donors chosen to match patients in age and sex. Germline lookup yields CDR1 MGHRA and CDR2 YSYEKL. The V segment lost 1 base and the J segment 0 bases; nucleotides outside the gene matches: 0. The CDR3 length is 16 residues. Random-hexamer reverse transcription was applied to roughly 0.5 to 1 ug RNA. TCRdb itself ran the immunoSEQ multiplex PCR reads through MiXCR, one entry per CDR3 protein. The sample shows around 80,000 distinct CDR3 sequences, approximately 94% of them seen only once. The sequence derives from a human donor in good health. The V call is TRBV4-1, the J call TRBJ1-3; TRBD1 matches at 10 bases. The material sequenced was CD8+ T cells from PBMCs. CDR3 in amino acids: CASSQGTGGSGNTIYF. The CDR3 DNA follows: TGCGCCAGCAGCCAAGGGACAGGGGGCTCTGGAAACACCATATATTTT.